The rows below give T cell receptor beta chains drawn from one sample of a study of OX40 agonist ivuxolimab in advanced cancers. The table came from immunoSEQ multiplex PCR; TCRdb's copy has only in-frame clones and leaves some out. The table has tens of thousands of clones, approximately 91% seen once. Sequences were derived from CD4+ or CD8+ T cells sorted from blood, sampled in a trial of the OX40 agonist ivuxolimab. These receptors all stem from an adult with an advanced solid tumor such as melanoma, head and neck, liver or kidney cancer. CDR3s leave out the opening cysteine and the closing phenylalanine or tryptophan.

v_call	j_call	cdr3_aa
TRBV5-4	TRBJ1-4	ASSSVPSPEEKLF
TRBV11-2	TRBJ2-2	ASSRDTNSGELF
TRBV29-1	TRBJ2-3	SVEAGRGVTDTQY
TRBV23-1	TRBJ2-3	ASNKPREITDTQY
TRBV7-3	TRBJ2-1	ASSLEGGSGYNEQF
TRBV7-9	TRBJ2-7	ASSLVGDYYEQY
TRBV15	TRBJ2-7	ATSPPRRAYEQY
TRBV11-2	TRBJ2-2	ASATWGGDNTGELF
TRBV27	TRBJ2-1	ASTYAGLAKNQRSSYNEQF
TRBV5-6	TRBJ1-1	ASSLRRGLNTEAF
TRBV4-1	TRBJ1-1	ASSQVEGLGTEAF
TRBV27	TRBJ2-1	ASSLEGHYNEQF
TRBV2	TRBJ1-2	ASSGGQVVWYGYT
TRBV29-1	TRBJ1-2	SVVGGGAHYGYT
TRBV9	TRBJ2-1	ASSVESPPYNEQF
TRBV7-8	TRBJ2-2	ASSLEGYGELF
TRBV5-6	TRBJ1-1	ASSGTGGTEAF
TRBV6-6	TRBJ2-1	ASSWYNEQF
TRBV14	TRBJ2-1	ASSHGAGVYEQF
TRBV27	TRBJ2-2	ASSLPPDREGSGELF
TRBV6-5	TRBJ2-5	ASSYGQNQETQY
TRBV2	TRBJ1-5	ASSERQPLYYSNQPQH
TRBV6-6	TRBJ2-7	ASSYLGSYEQY
TRBV29-1	TRBJ1-4	SVEAGQGGEKLF
TRBV28	TRBJ2-7	ASRETENYEQY
TRBV11-2	TRBJ2-7	ASSLARGYYEQY
TRBV4-1	TRBJ1-2	ASSEISPYGGYT
TRBV6-5	TRBJ1-6	ASAHEDRINSPLH
TRBV5-4	TRBJ2-7	ASSFPGNYEQY
TRBV5-5	TRBJ1-4	ASSDELTVNEKLF
TRBV4-1	TRBJ2-3	ASSQDWASGTPPDTQY
TRBV28	TRBJ1-2	ASSFVRSGNGYT
TRBV7-9	TRBJ2-2	ASSLLAGVATGELF
TRBV27	TRBJ1-1	ASSYRQVPEAF
TRBV7-2	TRBJ2-2	ASSPGGGLAGELF
TRBV4-1	TRBJ2-1	ASSQAGPYNEQF
TRBV4-1	TRBJ1-4	ASSQGGDGLTNEKLF
TRBV4-3	TRBJ1-1	ASSQDDPEPGRTEAF
TRBV7-2	TRBJ2-5	ASRRWSSGNQETQY
TRBV7-8	TRBJ1-6	ASSFTGASFSYNSPLH
TRBV27	TRBJ2-7	ASSSTGIYEQY
TRBV7-6	TRBJ1-3	ASSLGPSGNTIY
TRBV7-9	TRBJ1-1	ASSGEVNLNTEAF
TRBV7-3	TRBJ2-1	ASSLLLGPYNEQF